Presented here are 32 T cell receptor beta chains from one specimen sequenced in a study of early stage breast cancer tumors. This table comes from immunoSEQ multiplex PCR, and its TCRdb copy is limited to in-frame clones, with some not included. The repertoire consists of around 53,000 clones, with about 89% occurring once and the leading ten covering roughly 5%. Sequencing was performed on blood. These receptors were obtained from a person aged 65-85 years with breast cancer.

This sequence joins TRBV6-4 and TRBJ2-3; 9 nucleotides agree with TRBD1. The germline V gene encodes CDR1 MRHNA and CDR2 SNTAGT. Trimming removed 6 bases from V and 1 base from J; junction bases left unmatched: 5. This CDR3 comprises 15 residues. The CDR3 loop is CASSPGQGGTDTQYF. In DNA, the CDR3 is TGTGCCAGCAGCCCGGGACAGGGTGGCACAGATACGCAGTATTTT.

The chain is built from TRBV2 and TRBJ2-7; TRBD2 matches 9 bases. V shed 4 bases, J shed 5 bases, and the junction held 9 bases outside the gene matches. The CDR3 totals 15 residues. The germline CDR1 and CDR2 sequences are SNHLY and FYNNEI. In DNA form, the CDR3 reads TGTGCCAGCAGTGGCTCTGCGGGAGGGCCCCACGAGCAGTACTTC. It is translated as CASSGSAGGPHEQYF.

The table lists this clone with a few counts. The CDR3 protein is CASSYSTVNYGYTF. The CDR3 DNA sequence: TGTGCCAGCAGTTACTCGACAGTTAACTATGGCTACACCTTC. The chain links TRBV2 to TRBJ1-2; tentative D call: TRBD1 (5 bases). Per the germline V gene, CDR1 is SNHLY and CDR2 is FYNNEI. With 5 bases removed from V and 1 base from J, the gap between germline ends came to 11 bases. CDR3 size: 14 residues.

This clone was seen more than once but under ten times. The V call is TRBV6-5, the J call TRBJ1-2; D call uncertain. This CDR3 has 13 amino acids. Per germline, CDR1 MNHEY and CDR2 SVGAGI. V lost 2 bases, J lost 8 bases, and 12 bases lay in between. The CDR3 is CASSYLSAEGYTF. In DNA, the CDR3 is TGTGCCAGCAGTTACCTTTCAGCGGAGGGCTACACCTTC.

A single count supports this clone. The chain recombines TRBV5-1 with TRBJ1-1, with D possibly TRBD1 on 5 matching bases. From germline, CDR1 is SGHRS and CDR2 YFSETQ. The V gene lost 1 base and the J gene lost 6 bases, with 16 bases spanning the gap. This CDR3 is built from 15 residues. CDR3 DNA sequence: TGCGCCAGCAGCTTGCTGGGGGAGGGTATGGCTGAAGCTTTCTTT. This sequence encodes CASSLLGEGMAEAFF.

The J gene is TRBJ1-1, the V gene TRBV7-6; perhaps TRBD1 as D (6 bases). The germline CDR1 and CDR2 sequences are SGHVS and FNYEAQ. The CDR3 consists of 12 residues. Trimming stripped 7 bases from V and 4 bases from J, with 10 bases between. The CDR3 reads CASKRGPTEAFF. The CDR3 DNA reads TGTGCCAGCAAGCGGGGGCCCACTGAAGCTTTCTTT.

The chain couples TRBV5-6 to TRBJ1-2; D is ambiguous. Between the trimmed V and J ends, which lost 4 bases and 1 base, there was a span of 11 bases. The CDR3 is made up of 14 amino acids. CDR1 and CDR2 from the germline V gene are SGHDT and YYEEEE. CDR3 sequence reads: CASSPGKLNYGYTF. The CDR3 DNA is TGTGCCAGCAGCCCCGGGAAACTTAACTATGGCTACACCTTC.

Written as DNA, the CDR3 is TGTGCCGGGGGGACAGGCTACGAGCAGTACTTC. This sequence encodes CAGGTGYEQYF. The chain carries TRBV2 and TRBJ2-7; 8 bases match TRBD1. Germline CDR1 SNHLY, CDR2 FYNNEI. Germline trimming cut 11 bases from V and 3 bases from J; bases unmatched to any gene: 3. The CDR3 covers 11 residues. The whole variable domain, filled in from reference TRBV2 and TRBJ2-7, reads EPEVTQTPSHQVTQMGQEVILRCVPISNHLYFYWYRQILGQKVEFLVSFYNNEISEKSEIFDDQFSVERPDGSNFTLKIRSTKLEDSAMYFCAGGTGYEQYFGPGTRLTVT.

This chain links TRBV7-9 with TRBJ2-7; weak D call: TRBD1 (6 bases). The V gene lost 5 bases and the J gene lost 1 base, with 9 bases spanning the gap. Germline CDR1 is SEHNR and CDR2 is FQNEAQ (reference sequence). CDR3 length equals 13 residues. Here the CDR3 reads CASSADRSYEQYF. The CDR3 DNA reads as TGTGCCAGCAGCGCGGACAGATCCTACGAGCAGTACTTC.

This clone has only one observation. The chain is built from TRBV7-9 and TRBJ1-4, with D tentatively TRBD1 (5 bases). Between the trimmed V and J ends, which lost 2 bases and 6 bases, there was a span of 13 bases. This CDR3 has 15 residues. Germline V lookup: CDR1 SEHNR, CDR2 FQNEAQ (reference sequence). DNA of the CDR3: TGTGCCAGCAGCTTATCTTTGCAGGGTCATGAAAAACTGTTTTTT. Translation gives CASSLSLQGHEKLFF.

The chain uses TRBV10-1 and TRBJ2-5; 9 bases align to TRBD2. The CDR3 consists of 15 residues. V lost 2 bases to trimming and J lost 5 bases; unmatched junction nucleotides: 6. Germline V lookup: CDR1 WNHNN, CDR2 SYGVQD (reference sequence). This CDR3 reads CASSEQSGRRETQYF. The DNA for the CDR3 is TGCGCCAGCAGTGAGCAAAGCGGGAGGAGGGAGACCCAGTACTTC.

This chain connects TRBV9 to TRBJ2-3, with D possibly being TRBD2 (5 bases). Per the germline V gene, CDR1 is SGDLS and CDR2 is YYNGEE. Trimming stripped 3 bases from V and 0 bases from J, with 11 bases between. The CDR3 has 15 amino acids. The CDR3 sequence is CASSAGVGSTDTQYF. CDR3 in DNA: TGTGCCAGCAGCGCCGGGGTGGGAAGCACAGATACGCAGTATTTT.

The chain combines TRBV28 with TRBJ1-1; 10 nucleotides match TRBD1. CDR1 and CDR2 (germline): MDHEN, SYDVKM. The V segment lost 5 bases and the J segment 3 bases; nucleotides outside the gene matches: 6. The CDR3 is made up of 15 amino acids. DNA of the CDR3: TGTGCCAGCAGTAAATGGACAGGGGGGGACACTGAAGCTTTCTTT. Translated, it gives CASSKWTGGDTEAFF.

The rearrangement links TRBV27 to TRBJ2-7; 7 bases align to TRBD2. The CDR3 has 15 residues. V shed 0 bases, J shed 1 base, and the junction held 3 bases outside the gene matches. Germline CDR1 and CDR2: MNHEY and SMNVEV (reference sequence). The DNA of the CDR3 is TGTGCCAGCAGTTTATCGGCGGGGGATTCCTACGAGCAGTACTTC. Amino acids: CASSLSAGDSYEQYF.

The V gene is TRBV29-1, the J gene TRBJ2-2; D might be TRBD1 (6 bases). CDR3 length: 15 residues. Trimming removed 4 bases at V and 3 bases at J, with 15 bases between. CDR1 and CDR2 (germline): SQVTM, ANQGSEA. The CDR3 DNA sequence: TGCAGCGTTGGAACAGGGAGTGCGGACACCGGGGAGCTGTTTTTT. Translating gives CSVGTGSADTGELFF.

The chain combines TRBV5-1 with TRBJ2-7; 9 bases are a match to TRBD2. The CDR3 contains 14 residues. The germline V gene encodes CDR1 SGHRS and CDR2 YFSETQ. Trimming removed 5 bases from V and 2 bases from J; junction bases left unmatched: 5. This chain's CDR3 is CASSMREGPYEQYF. CDR3 DNA sequence: TGCGCCAGCAGTATGCGGGAGGGACCCTACGAGCAGTACTTC.

This sequence joins TRBV6-1 and TRBJ1-1; TRBD1 is a possible D gene (5 bases). The CDR3 length is 13 residues. Germline values: CDR1 MNHNS, CDR2 SASEGT. V was shortened by 7 bases and J by 5 bases, with 14 bases between the two germline ends. In nucleotides, the CDR3 is TGTGCCAGCATTCTTTTTGGGGGGACTGAAGCTTTCTTT. Its protein product is CASILFGGTEAFF.

This CDR3 is CASSLAPGQAYNEQFF. The CDR3 nucleotides are TGTGCCAGCAGCTTAGCGCCGGGACAGGCTTACAATGAGCAGTTCTTC. This chain uses TRBV7-2 with TRBJ2-1; 8 nucleotides agree with TRBD1. V lost 0 bases to trimming and J lost 4 bases; unmatched junction nucleotides: 5. The CDR3 length is 16 residues. CDR1 is SGHTA, CDR2 FQGNSA, per germline.

CDR3 protein: CASSQDREDGAYGYTF. As DNA, the CDR3 is TGTGCCAGCAGCCAAGATCGGGAGGACGGAGCCTATGGCTACACCTTC. V is TRBV4-2 and J is TRBJ1-2; D call uncertain. CDR3 length: 16 amino acids. V was cut by 0 bases and J by 4 bases, with 15 bases left in between. Germline-derived CDR1 and CDR2 are LGHNA and YNFKEQ.

The V and J genes are TRBV2 and TRBJ1-5; the D is unclear. This CDR3 contains 14 residues. Germline V gene sequence: CDR1 SNHLY, CDR2 FYNNEI. Trimming removed 7 bases from V and 3 bases from J, with 13 bases in between. The CDR3 nucleotides read TGTGCCAGCACGGTCAGACTATCCAATCAGCCCCAGCATTTT. Its protein is CASTVRLSNQPQHF.

The chain joins TRBV9 to TRBJ2-5, with D possibly TRBD2 on 7 matching bases. The V gene's germline CDR1 is SGDLS and CDR2 YYNGEE. The ends were cut back, 4 bases at V and 2 bases at J, with 24 bases in the middle. CDR3 length: 18 residues. The CDR3 DNA reads as TGTGCCAGCAGCCCCGGGCAGGACGGGGGGCAATGGCAAGAGACCCAGTACTTC. Translation gives CASSPGQDGGQWQETQYF.

The J gene is TRBJ2-7, the V gene TRBV5-4, with 9 positions matching TRBD2. This CDR3 region has 14 residues. Unmatched junction bases numbered 6, after V lost 5 bases and J lost 3 bases. Germline V CDR1 and CDR2: SGHNT, YYREEE (reference sequence). CDR3 sequence: CASSSGTSSYEQYF. In nucleotides, the CDR3 is TGTGCCAGCAGTTCTGGGACTAGCAGCTACGAGCAGTACTTC.

This clone has a single count. This chain joins TRBV11-2 and TRBJ1-1; D uncertain. CDR3 length: 14 residues. The V end was cut by 0 bases, the J end by 5 bases, with 10 bases between. Per germline, CDR1 SGHAT and CDR2 FQNNGV. The CDR3 DNA reads as TGTGCCAGCAGCTTAGAAGCTCCGGGGACTGAAGCTTTCTTT. Translated, it gives CASSLEAPGTEAFF.

The V and J genes are TRBV10-1 and TRBJ1-5; D remains unclear. The germline V and J ends were trimmed by 6 bases and 0 bases, with 18 bases remaining between them. The CDR3 runs to 17 residues. Germline V lookup: CDR1 WNHNN, CDR2 SYGVQD (reference sequence). The CDR3 DNA reads TGCGCCAGCAGAACTCGACTCGTCCATTATAGCAATCAGCCCCAGCATTTT. Protein sequence: CASRTRLVHYSNQPQHF.

J is TRBJ1-1 and V is TRBV29-1, with D possibly TRBD1 on 5 matching bases. This CDR3 region has 12 residues. The germline gives CDR1 SQVTM, CDR2 ANQGSEA. V lost 7 bases, J lost 1 base, and 10 bases lay in between. For the CDR3, the DNA is TGCAGCGCCGTAGGACAGAACACTGAAGCTTTCTTT. It codes for CSAVGQNTEAFF.

The chain carries TRBV28 and TRBJ1-3, with a weak D call TRBD1 (5 bases). Trimming took off 5 bases at V and 1 base at J, with 9 bases between the two ends. The CDR3 covers 14 residues. Per germline, CDR1 MDHEN and CDR2 SYDVKM. DNA for the CDR3: TGTGCCAGCAGTGGGGGAGGTTCTGGAAACACCATATATTTT. Encoded protein: CASSGGGSGNTIYF.

V usage is TRBV7-3 and J usage is TRBJ2-3, with 12 bases aligning to TRBD2. The CDR3 spans 21 residues. The V and J ends lost 5 bases and 1 base, in that order; junction bases with no gene match: 19. Germline V lookup: CDR1 SGHTA, CDR2 FQGTGA. The CDR3 DNA sequence: TGTGCCAGCAGCCTAAGGGCATTACGGAGGGCTAGCGGGAGGGGCACAGATACGCAGTATTTT. Translated: CASSLRALRRASGRGTDTQYF.

V gene TRBV4-3 combines with J gene TRBJ1-1, with TRBD1 matching over 8 bases. Germline assignment: CDR1 LGHNA and CDR2 YSLEER. V lost 7 bases and J lost 1; bases outside the gene matches: 11. The CDR3 totals 16 residues. CDR3 DNA sequence: TGCGCCAGCACCCGACTTCAGGGGGCATGGAACACTGAAGCTTTCTTT. Translation: CASTRLQGAWNTEAFF.

V gene TRBV28 combines with J gene TRBJ2-3; tentatively, D is TRBD2 (5 bases). Germline V CDR1 and CDR2: MDHEN, SYDVKM. The CDR3 loop spans 15 amino acids. Deletions cut 7 bases from V and 0 bases from J, with 14 bases between. CDR3 sequence: CASTLAGSSTDTQYF. CDR3 nucleotides: TGTGCCAGCACCCTCGCGGGCTCTAGCACAGATACGCAGTATTTT.

This rearrangement joins TRBV5-4 to TRBJ1-1, with 7 bases fitting TRBD1. The CDR3 spans 15 residues. The V gene end was trimmed by 5 bases and the J gene end by 4 bases; junction bases not matched to a gene: 11. CDR1 is SGHNT, CDR2 YYREEE, per germline (reference sequence). DNA of the CDR3: TGTGCCAGCAGTCTGGACAGGAGGGAGTTCACTGAAGCTTTCTTT. This sequence encodes CASSLDRREFTEAFF.

The V and J genes are TRBV28 and TRBJ2-3, with D possibly being TRBD2 (5 bases). CDR1 and CDR2 (germline): MDHEN, SYDVKM. With 1 base removed from V and 5 bases from J, the gap between germline ends came to 10 bases. CDR3 size: 14 residues. The CDR3 DNA reads TGTGCCAGCAGTTTATACCCCGGAGGAGATACGCAGTATTTT. Its protein product is CASSLYPGGDTQYF.

The chain couples TRBV6-4 to TRBJ2-7; D uncertain. The CDR3 covers 12 residues. Germline values: CDR1 MRHNA, CDR2 SNTAGT. V was cut by 4 bases and J by 6 bases, with 10 bases left in between. In DNA form, the CDR3 reads TGTGCCAGCAGTGTTCTAGTTGTCGAGCAGTACTTC. The encoded protein is CASSVLVVEQYF.